The following is a T cell receptor beta chain sequence with its context. Its antigen is not known. Libraries were prepared by immunoSEQ multiplex PCR; TCRdb keeps only in-frame clonotypes and omits some of them. The sample consists of about 55,000 clones, 90% of them appearing once. This specimen belongs to a study of cytomegalovirus exposure and HLA in healthy donors. As for the study in general: The roughly 700 first-cohort repertoires shared a platform with the 130 or so validation repertoires, as reported in a later analysis. Study-wide points: The dataset shows that most TCR sequences were rare, while some public TCRs occurred in many donors.

This CDR3 has 15 amino acids. The V gene lost 2 bases and the J gene lost 9 bases, with 18 bases spanning the gap. Germline V gives CDR1 SGDLS, CDR2 YYNGEE. Sequenced sample: PBMCs. This chain connects TRBV9 to TRBJ2-1; D is perhaps TRBD2 (6 bases). The clonotype comes from a man between 18 and 29 years old in good health and CMV-seronegative. The CDR3 DNA sequence: TGTGCCAGCAGCGTTCGGAGGGACCCTCCGGGTGAGCAGTTCTTC. This gives the protein CASSVRRDPPGEQFF.